A selection of T cell receptor beta chains follows, all from one sample in a study of T cell responses to AZD1222 COVID-19 vaccine. Produced via immunoSEQ multiplex PCR; TCRdb's table is partial and in-frame only. The sample holds 90,000 or so clones, about 90% seen once. The input for sequencing was peripheral blood, taken on day 0 of AZD1222 vaccination. The receptors derive from an adult in good health. CDR3s include the opening cysteine and the closing phenylalanine or tryptophan. The D gene is left open where the match is weak. The size field is filled for only some rows; it gives once, few, many or a size class.

CDR3 protein: CASRAPGQGFGYGYTF; CDR3 DNA: TGTGCCAGCAGGGCTCCGGGACAGGGGTTTGGGTATGGCTACACCTTC; J gene: TRBJ1-2; D gene: TRBD1; clone size: .; V gene: TRBV28
CDR3 protein: CASGWYEYNEQFF; CDR3 DNA: TGTGCCAGCGGATGGTACGAATACAATGAGCAGTTCTTC; J gene: TRBJ2-1; D gene: .; clone size: .; V gene: TRBV6-5
CDR3 protein: CASSLQLIRNSEQFF; CDR3 DNA: TGTGCCAGCAGCTTACAGCTAATCAGGAATAGTGAGCAGTTCTTC; J gene: TRBJ2-1; D gene: .; clone size: .; V gene: TRBV7-2
CDR3 protein: CASSLVSGPNEQFF; CDR3 DNA: TGTGCCAGCAGCTTAGTTTCGGGACCCAATGAGCAGTTCTTC; J gene: TRBJ2-1; D gene: .; clone size: .; V gene: TRBV7-2
CDR3 protein: CASSSSPDRETQYF; CDR3 DNA: TGTGCCAGCAGCTCCAGCCCGGATCGGGAGACCCAGTACTTC; J gene: TRBJ2-5; D gene: .; clone size: .; V gene: TRBV7-2
CDR3 protein: CASSNAAKGADTQYF; CDR3 DNA: TGTGCCAGTAGTAATGCCGCCAAAGGTGCAGATACGCAGTATTTT; J gene: TRBJ2-3; D gene: .; clone size: once; V gene: TRBV19
CDR3 protein: CASSQAGGRGNEQFF; CDR3 DNA: TGTGCCAGCAGCCAAGCGGGAGGGCGCGGCAATGAGCAGTTCTTC; J gene: TRBJ2-1; D gene: TRBD2; clone size: few; V gene: TRBV14
CDR3 protein: CASSLRGYGYTF; CDR3 DNA: TGTGCCAGCAGTTTAAGAGGCTATGGCTACACCTTC; J gene: TRBJ1-2; D gene: .; clone size: .; V gene: TRBV28
CDR3 protein: CASSLIHGSYEQYF; CDR3 DNA: TGTGCCAGCAGCTTAATTCACGGCTCCTACGAGCAGTACTTC; J gene: TRBJ2-7; D gene: .; clone size: .; V gene: TRBV7-3
CDR3 protein: CASSLGPAGSGQETQYF; CDR3 DNA: TGCGCCAGCAGCTTGGGACCCGCAGGTAGCGGACAAGAGACCCAGTACTTC; J gene: TRBJ2-5; D gene: .; clone size: .; V gene: TRBV5-1
CDR3 protein: CASRPGGNQPQHF; CDR3 DNA: TGTGCCAGCAGGCCCGGGGGCAATCAGCCCCAGCATTTT; J gene: TRBJ1-5; D gene: .; clone size: few; V gene: TRBV6-5
CDR3 protein: CASSEAYNEQFF; CDR3 DNA: TGTGCCAGCAGCGAAGCCTACAATGAGCAGTTCTTC; J gene: TRBJ2-1; D gene: .; clone size: .; V gene: TRBV7-8
CDR3 protein: CASSLGSGGRYTEAFF; CDR3 DNA: TGCGCCAGCAGCTTGGGCTCAGGGGGTCGGTACACTGAAGCTTTCTTT; J gene: TRBJ1-1; D gene: TRBD1; clone size: .; V gene: TRBV5-1